A single sample gave rise to the 3 T cell receptor beta chains below, sequenced in a study of T-cell reconstitution after alpha-beta-depleted transplantation in children. A library of TCRbeta sequences, prepared with unique molecular identifiers, was generated. MiXCR, run by TCRdb on the PCR reads, gives a single entry per CDR3 protein. This table has fewer than 450,000 distinct CDR3 sequences, 15% to 20% appearing once. Sequenced material: PBMCs, mostly from graft donor cells, taken 360 days after TCRalphabeta/CD19-depleted stem cell transplant. The receptors derive from a male patient aged 2 to 10 who had a stem cell transplant for acute lymphoblastic leukemia, so the T cells may come from the graft donor.

The chain couples TRBV7-2 to TRBJ1-1; D remains ambiguous. The V gene lost 0 bases and the J gene lost 6 bases, with 17 bases spanning the gap. The germline CDR1 and CDR2 sequences are SGHTA and FQGNSA. The CDR3 spans 16 residues. The CDR3, as DNA: TGTGCCAGCAGCTTAGCGTGGTCTGGGTCCTACTCTGAAGCTTTCTTT. This codes for CASSLAWSGSYSEAFF.

The rearrangement uses TRBV5-6 and TRBJ2-5; no clear D. The CDR3 has 13 residues. Trimming removed 2 bases from V and 3 bases from J, with 8 bases in between. Germline values: CDR1 SGHDT, CDR2 YYEEEE. This CDR3 reads CASSFFVEETQYF. The CDR3 nucleotides are TGTGCCAGCAGCTTTTTTGTTGAAGAGACCCAGTACTTC.

This clonotype was detected ten times or more. The chain is built from TRBV28 and TRBJ1-1, with 7 bases matching TRBD1. Trimming took 2 bases from V and 1 from J; bases not matched to a gene: 13. The CDR3 is 18 residues long. Germline V gene data show CDR1 as MDHEN and CDR2 as SYDVKM. As DNA, the CDR3 is TGTGCCAGCAGTTTACTCGTCACAGGGGAGAGGACGAACACTGAAGCTTTCTTT. It codes for CASSLLVTGERTNTEAFF.